Following are 32 T cell receptor beta chains from one sample sequenced in a study of OX40 agonist ivuxolimab in advanced cancers. TCRdb's copy holds only in-frame clones and misses some; the assay was immunoSEQ multiplex PCR. The table has roughly 53,000 clones, around 85% seen once. The sequences come from CD4+ or CD8+ T cells sorted from blood, collected in a trial of the OX40 agonist ivuxolimab. The receptors come from an adult with an advanced solid tumor such as melanoma, head and neck, liver or kidney cancer.

The chain joins TRBV7-9 to TRBJ2-3, with D tentatively TRBD1 or TRBD2 (5 bases each). The CDR3 loop spans 14 amino acids. The germline CDR1 and CDR2 sequences are SEHNR and FQNEAQ (reference sequence). Trimming removed 1 base at V and 1 base at J, with 6 bases between. CDR3 sequence reads: CASSLGDGTDTQYF. CDR3 DNA: TGTGCCAGCAGCTTAGGGGACGGCACAGATACGCAGTATTTT. Drawing the rest from reference TRBV7-9 and TRBJ2-3, the complete variable domain is DTGVSQNPRHKITKRGQNVTFRCDPISEHNRLYWYRQTLGQGPEFLTYFQNEAQLEKSRLLSDRFSAERPKGSFSTLEIQRTEQGDSAMYLCASSLGDGTDTQYFGPGTRLTVL.

The chain recombines TRBV6-1 with TRBJ1-4; D might be TRBD1 (6 bases). The CDR3 consists of 15 residues. The V and J ends lost 1 base and 5 bases respectively, with 11 bases between them. The V gene's germline CDR1 is MNHNS and CDR2 SASEGT. DNA for the CDR3: TGTGCCAGCAGTGAAGTGTGGCAGGGGAATGAAAAACTGTTTTTT. This encodes CASSEVWQGNEKLFF.

This chain joins TRBV11-2 and TRBJ2-3; 10 positions agree with TRBD2. Per germline, CDR1 SGHAT and CDR2 FQNNGV. V was pared by 4 bases and J by 0 bases, with 4 bases of the junction left unmatched. The CDR3 contains 16 residues. CDR3 protein: CASSSGLAESTDTQYF. For the CDR3, the DNA is TGTGCCAGCAGCTCAGGACTAGCGGAGAGCACAGATACGCAGTATTTT.

CDR3 amino acids: CASSIRQRFSTGELFF. The CDR3 nucleotides read TGTGCCAGTAGTATTAGACAGAGGTTCTCAACCGGGGAGCTGTTTTTT. The chain has TRBV19 and TRBJ2-2; TRBD1 might be the D (5 bases). CDR1 and CDR2 from the germline V gene are LNHDA and SQIVND (reference sequence). The CDR3 has 16 amino acids. Trimming cost V 3 bases and J 5 bases, with 16 bases left between them.

A few counts support this clone. V and J are TRBV6-5 and TRBJ1-1; no definite D call. The V gene lost 4 bases and the J gene lost 0 bases, with 9 bases spanning the gap. The CDR3 is made up of 14 amino acids. Germline V CDR1 and CDR2: MNHEY, SVGAGI. CDR3 loop: CASSSTTMNTEAFF. In DNA form, the CDR3 reads TGTGCCAGCAGTTCGACTACCATGAACACTGAAGCTTTCTTT.

The rearrangement joins TRBV27 to TRBJ1-2, with a tentative D call TRBD1 (6 bases). This CDR3 spans 13 amino acids. Germline V gives CDR1 MNHEY, CDR2 SMNVEV (reference sequence). V lost 0 bases, J lost 5 bases, and 7 bases lay in between. The CDR3 DNA sequence: TGTGCCAGCAGTTTATCTAGGGGGTATGGCTACACCTTC. Amino acids: CASSLSRGYGYTF.

The rearrangement joins TRBV7-9 to TRBJ2-3; tentative D call: TRBD1 (6 bases). Trimming left V 2 bases short and J 2 bases short, with 11 bases between. Germline assignment: CDR1 SEHNR and CDR2 FQNEAQ (reference sequence). CDR3 length: 15 residues. The CDR3 DNA follows: TGTGCCAGCAGCTTACTGACAGGAAACACAGATACGCAGTATTTT. Its translation: CASSLLTGNTDTQYF. Variable domain in full (rest from reference TRBV7-9 and TRBJ2-3): DTGVSQNPRHKITKRGQNVTFRCDPISEHNRLYWYRQTLGQGPEFLTYFQNEAQLEKSRLLSDRFSAERPKGSFSTLEIQRTEQGDSAMYLCASSLLTGNTDTQYFGPGTRLTVL.

This chain connects TRBV29-1 to TRBJ2-5; tentative D call: TRBD2 (5 bases). CDR1 and CDR2 from the germline V gene are SQVTM and ANQGSEA. The CDR3 sequence is 13 residues long. V was clipped by 3 bases and J by 2 bases, with 10 bases between them. The CDR3 region is CSVDRGQQETQYF. CDR3 coding DNA: TGCAGCGTTGATCGGGGTCAGCAAGAGACCCAGTACTTC. The entire variable domain, with the rest obtained from reference TRBV29-1 and TRBJ2-5, is as follows: SAVISQKPSRDICQRGTSLTIQCQVDSQVTMMFWYRQQPGQSLTLIATANQGSEATYESGFVIDKFPISRPNLTFSTLTVSNMSPEDSSIYLCSVDRGQQETQYFGPGTRLLVL.

The genes are TRBV4-1 and TRBJ2-7; 9 nucleotides align to TRBD1. Trimming took 4 bases from V and 3 from J; bases not matched to a gene: 10. Germline values: CDR1 MGHRA, CDR2 YSYEKL. This CDR3 has 16 residues. Written as DNA, the CDR3 is TGCGCCAGCAGCCCAACCTTCGACAGGGGGAACTACGAGCAGTACTTC. Its protein is CASSPTFDRGNYEQYF.

In its sample, this clone was seen once. The chain carries TRBV5-6 and TRBJ2-2, with D uncertain. The CDR3 runs 15 residues. CDR1 SGHDT and CDR2 YYEEEE come from the germline V gene. The germline V and J ends were trimmed by 0 bases and 5 bases, with 11 bases remaining between them. CDR3 region: CASSLAAVGTGELFF. In DNA, the CDR3 is TGTGCCAGCAGCTTGGCTGCCGTCGGTACCGGGGAGCTGTTTTTT.

The chain uses TRBV6-5 and TRBJ2-1, with 8 nucleotides matching TRBD2. The V gene's germline CDR1 is MNHEY and CDR2 SVGAGI. The CDR3 spans 15 residues. With V trimmed by 2 bases and J by 5 bases, 5 bases remained unmatched. The CDR3: CASSYRTSRDNEQFF. DNA for the CDR3: TGTGCCAGCAGTTACCGGACTAGCCGAGACAATGAGCAGTTCTTC.

The sample holds a few counts of this clone. The CDR3 loop is CASRVDPYEQYF. CDR3 in DNA: TGTGCCAGCAGGGTCGACCCTTACGAGCAGTACTTC. The chain carries TRBV2 and TRBJ2-7; no reliable D call. This CDR3 is built from 12 residues. V gave up 6 bases and J gave up 4 bases, with 10 bases separating them. The germline V gene encodes CDR1 SNHLY and CDR2 FYNNEI.

This clone appeared once. CDR3 sequence (DNA): TGCGCCAGCAAGCTAGCGGGAGGGCCGTACAATGAGCAGTTCTTC. Translated, it gives CASKLAGGPYNEQFF. The chain carries TRBV4-1 and TRBJ2-1; 12 bases match TRBD2. This CDR3 contains 15 residues. With 7 bases clipped from V and 4 bases from J, the junction kept 5 bases outside the gene matches. Germline-derived CDR1 and CDR2 are MGHRA and YSYEKL.

Turning to this clone: One junction end does not reproduce the germline sequence, and a read error may be involved. The V gene is TRBV10-3, the J gene TRBJ2-3; 11 bases align to TRBD2. The CDR3 loop spans 15 amino acids. Germline-derived CDR1 and CDR2 are ENHRY and SYGVKD. The CDR3 nucleotides are TGTGCCACCAGTCCGACTAGCGGGATCACAGATACGCAGTATTTT. It codes for CATSPTSGITDTQYF.

This clone occurred once. This chain uses TRBV6-6 with TRBJ2-1, with a possible D match to TRBD1 (7 bases). Germline-derived CDR1 and CDR2 are MNHNY and SVGAGI (reference sequence). This CDR3 has 12 residues. V was trimmed by 6 bases and J by 16 bases, leaving 19 bases between them. DNA for the CDR3: TGTGCCAGCAGCTTGGAGGGGGCAAGGTCTTTCTTC. Protein: CASSLEGARSFF.

V usage is TRBV21-1 and J usage is TRBJ1-3. TRBV21-1 is recorded as a pseudogene. CDR3 length: 17 amino acids. CDR3 sequence (DNA): TGTGCCAGCAGCAAAGAGTCAGGAGAAATCTCTGGAAACACCATATATTTT. The encoded protein is CASSKESGEISGNTIYF.

This clone has only a few counts. This chain connects TRBV13 to TRBJ2-1, with D possibly being TRBD2 (6 bases). Germline CDR1 is PRHDT and CDR2 is FYEKMQ (reference sequence). This CDR3 has 16 amino acids. V lost 7 bases to trimming and J lost 1 base, with 17 bases between them. CDR3 coding DNA: TGTGCCAGCATTGAGTCGGGAGATCTATCCTACAATGAGCAGTTCTTC. It codes for CASIESGDLSYNEQFF.

This clone appeared a single time. The V and J genes are TRBV27 and TRBJ1-1; perhaps TRBD1 as D (6 bases). Trimming stripped 8 bases from V and 4 bases from J, with 20 bases between. Per germline, CDR1 MNHEY and CDR2 SMNVEV (reference sequence). This CDR3 comprises 15 residues. CDR3 region: CASRVGAGQLTEAFF. The DNA of the CDR3 is TGTGCCAGCCGTGTGGGGGCAGGGCAACTCACTGAAGCTTTCTTT.

This rearrangement joins TRBV7-2 to TRBJ2-7; 8 nucleotides line up with TRBD2. Germline CDR1 is SGHTA and CDR2 is FQGNSA. This CDR3 region has 14 residues. V lost 3 bases and J lost 5; bases outside the gene matches: 6. CDR3 nucleotides: TGTGCCAGCAGCTTGACGGGGGGGGCCCACGAGCAGTACTTC. Protein product: CASSLTGGAHEQYF.

The chain couples TRBV5-1 to TRBJ2-2; tentatively, D is TRBD1 or TRBD2 (5 bases each). Germline V lookup: CDR1 SGHRS, CDR2 YFSETQ. The CDR3 runs to 14 residues. V was pared by 3 bases and J by 4 bases, with 10 bases between. This CDR3 reads CASSSTRGTGELFF. CDR3 coding DNA: TGCGCCAGCAGCTCTACTAGGGGCACCGGGGAGCTGTTTTTT.

Here the CDR3 DNA reads TGTGCCAGCAGCGGCCGGGACATAGTGATGAACACTGAAGCTTTCTTT. Its translation is CASSGRDIVMNTEAFF. The chain is built from TRBV9 and TRBJ1-1, with D possibly TRBD1 on 6 matching bases. The V end was cut by 3 bases, the J end by 0 bases, with 15 bases between. The germline V gene encodes CDR1 SGDLS and CDR2 YYNGEE. The CDR3 totals 16 residues.

This clone was detected a few times. The gene calls are TRBV6-5 and TRBJ1-6; TRBD1 is a possible D gene (5 bases). The CDR3 loop spans 13 amino acids. The V end lost 6 bases, the J end lost 7 bases, and 10 bases lay between the germline ends. Per the germline V gene, CDR1 is MNHEY and CDR2 is SVGAGI. The CDR3 region is CASRDITNSPLHF. The CDR3 nucleotides read TGTGCCAGCAGGGACATTACCAATTCACCCCTCCACTTT.

The genes are TRBV15 and TRBJ1-2; no firm D call. The germline gives CDR1 LNHNV, CDR2 YYDKDF (reference sequence). CDR3 length: 12 amino acids. The ends were cut back, 1 base at V and 5 bases at J, with 5 bases in the middle. In DNA, the CDR3 is TGTGCCACCAGCAGAGGGGATTATGGCTACACCTTC. Encoded protein: CATSRGDYGYTF.

The sample holds one count of this clone. The CDR3 here is CASSDFTGELFF. The CDR3, as DNA: TGTGCCAGCAGTGATTTCACCGGGGAGCTGTTTTTT. The V call is TRBV2, the J call TRBJ2-2, with unresolved D. Germline values: CDR1 SNHLY, CDR2 FYNNEI. Trimming took 3 bases from V and 4 from J, leaving 3 bases between them. The CDR3 is 12 amino acids.

This chain joins TRBV6-5 and TRBJ2-3; no reliable D call. Germline values: CDR1 MNHEY, CDR2 SVGAGI. V was trimmed by 0 bases and J by 6 bases, leaving 10 bases between them. CDR3 length: 14 amino acids. The CDR3 reads CASSYSTGRDTQYF. The CDR3 DNA reads as TGTGCCAGCAGTTACTCGACCGGCAGGGATACGCAGTATTTT.

CDR3 nucleotides: TGCGCCAGCAGCCAAGAGTGGCGGGGGGGATTTAAGGACGAGCAGTACTTC. It translates to CASSQEWRGGFKDEQYF. The chain joins TRBV4-3 to TRBJ2-7, with TRBD2 matching over 9 bases. The germline gives CDR1 LGHNA, CDR2 YSLEER. The CDR3 extends over 17 amino acids. V lost 0 bases to trimming and J lost 5 bases; unmatched junction nucleotides: 11.

In its sample, this clone ranks as medium-sized (0.01 to 0.1%). The J gene is TRBJ1-4, the V gene TRBV6-6; tentative D call: TRBD1 (5 bases). Germline V gene lookup returns CDR1 MNHNY and CDR2 SVGAGI (reference sequence). V was clipped by 6 bases and J by 7 bases, with 12 bases between them. The CDR3 runs 13 residues. This chain's CDR3 is CASRPGSGEKLFF. DNA for the CDR3: TGTGCCAGCAGACCAGGGAGCGGTGAAAAACTGTTTTTT.

The rearrangement uses TRBV18 and TRBJ1-4; no reliable D call. CDR1 and CDR2 from the germline V gene are KGHSH and LQKENI. The CDR3 has 13 residues. V lost 0 bases and J lost 8, with 7 bases in between. CDR3 amino acids: CASSPPTGEKLFF. In nucleotides, the CDR3 is TGTGCCAGCTCACCACCGACGGGGGAAAAACTGTTTTTT.

In this sample, this clone turned up a few times. The chain recombines TRBV6-1 with TRBJ1-4; TRBD1 is a possible D gene (5 bases). The V gene lost 3 bases and the J gene lost 16 bases, with 18 bases spanning the gap. Germline assignment: CDR1 MNHNS and CDR2 SASEGT. The length of the CDR3 is 13 residues. The CDR3 loop is CASSDPGRAAGFF. CDR3 bases: TGTGCCAGCAGTGACCCGGGGCGTGCGGCAGGGTTTTTT.

CDR3 sequence reads: CASSSGRGDQETQYF. In nucleotides, the CDR3 is TGTGCCAGCAGTTCAGGCAGGGGGGATCAAGAGACCCAGTACTTC. The rearrangement uses TRBV2 and TRBJ2-5, with D maybe TRBD1 (7 bases). Trimming took 5 bases from V and 2 from J, leaving 15 bases between them. Germline V gene data show CDR1 as SNHLY and CDR2 as FYNNEI. CDR3 length: 15 amino acids.

This clone is a singleton in its sample. V is TRBV27 and J is TRBJ1-5; no definite D call. V lost 3 bases and J 3 bases, leaving 6 bases between the germline ends. The CDR3 contains 13 residues. Germline V gene data show CDR1 as MNHEY and CDR2 as SMNVEV (reference sequence). The CDR3 loop is CASSFRYNQPQHF. The CDR3 DNA reads as TGTGCCAGCAGTTTTCGCTACAATCAGCCCCAGCATTTT.

The chain links TRBV7-2 to TRBJ2-4; TRBD1 agrees at 8 bases. This CDR3 region has 14 residues. From germline, CDR1 is SGHTA and CDR2 FQGNSA. The V gene end was trimmed by 3 bases and the J gene end by 8 bases; junction bases not matched to a gene: 6. The CDR3: CASSFQGARDIQYF. The CDR3 coding sequence is TGTGCCAGCAGCTTTCAGGGGGCTAGGGACATTCAGTACTTC.